This TCR beta chain was captured by sequencing in a study of cytomegalovirus exposure and HLA in healthy donors. The PCR employed 60 Vbeta primers together with 13 Jbeta primers. Profiling relied on immunoSEQ multiplex PCR, and the TCRdb table lists in-frame clones only, not all of them. This sample has 150,000 to 200,000 clones; around 80% occur once, and the top ten carry less than 1.1%. This CDR3 spans 15 amino acids. The ends lost 7 bases at V and 3 bases at J; junction bases unmatched: 9. Germline values: CDR1 SGDLS, CDR2 YYNGEE. V and J are TRBV9 and TRBJ2-2; 7 bases are shared with TRBD2. This receptor was obtained from a woman between 40 and 50 years old in good health and CMV-seronegative. The material sequenced was PBMCs. The CDR3 here is CASRKTSVDTGELFF. Here the CDR3 DNA reads TGTGCCAGCCGGAAAACTAGCGTGGACACCGGGGAGCTGTTTTTT.